Listed below are T cell receptor beta chains from one sample, sequenced in a study of regulatory T cells in long-lasting Graves disease. TCRdb re-called the multiplex PCR reads with MiXCR, one entry per CDR3 protein. The table shows 350,000 to 550,000 distinct CDR3 sequences, with 14% to 15% occurring only once. These same records also appear under a second study, on T cells in Graves' hyperthyroidism and ophthalmopathy.

The input for sequencing was peripheral blood mononuclear cells (PBMCs), taken at new diagnosis, from a patient treated with antithyroid drugs. All receptors derive from a woman under 40 with Graves disease. Both conserved end residues are part of each CDR3. Fields, in order: J gene, V gene, D gene, CDR3 protein. A D gene is named only where the DNA matches it firmly.

j_gene: TRBJ2-1; v_gene: TRBV13; d_gene: TRBD2; CDR3aa: CASSSTGTSGRTKDNEQFF
j_gene: TRBJ1-2; v_gene: TRBV4-3; d_gene: -; CDR3aa: CASSQEAAVWLFYGYTF
j_gene: TRBJ2-7; v_gene: TRBV20-1; d_gene: TRBD2; CDR3aa: CSARGLAGHEQYF
j_gene: TRBJ2-5; v_gene: TRBV3-1; d_gene: -; CDR3aa: CASSPALSGLGGTQYF
j_gene: TRBJ2-1; v_gene: TRBV27; d_gene: TRBD2; CDR3aa: CASSSDSLAGLNNEQFF
j_gene: TRBJ2-1; v_gene: TRBV19; d_gene: TRBD1; CDR3aa: CASRGQGWNEQFF
j_gene: TRBJ2-1; v_gene: TRBV24-1; d_gene: -; CDR3aa: CATSGVSGQGYNEQFF
j_gene: TRBJ2-7; v_gene: TRBV28; d_gene: TRBD2; CDR3aa: CASSWGTLGTSGRALGEQYF
j_gene: TRBJ2-7; v_gene: TRBV20-1; d_gene: -; CDR3aa: CSARSRQRPRYEQYF
j_gene: TRBJ1-5; v_gene: TRBV24-1; d_gene: TRBD1; CDR3aa: CATSDAQGANSNQPQHF
j_gene: TRBJ2-1; v_gene: TRBV29-1; d_gene: TRBD1; CDR3aa: CSVAQGNEQFF
j_gene: TRBJ2-1; v_gene: TRBV12-3/TRBV12-4; d_gene: -; CDR3aa: CASSLGTPARDEQFF
j_gene: TRBJ1-4; v_gene: TRBV12-3/TRBV12-4; d_gene: -; CDR3aa: CASSVLGGWRGKLFF
j_gene: TRBJ2-3; v_gene: TRBV4-1; d_gene: -; CDR3aa: CASSGGLGSTDTQYF
j_gene: TRBJ2-1; v_gene: TRBV20-1; d_gene: TRBD2; CDR3aa: CSAEGRWAASGGGNEQFF
j_gene: TRBJ2-5; v_gene: TRBV5-1; d_gene: TRBD2; CDR3aa: CASSFASGGQETQYF
j_gene: TRBJ2-2; v_gene: TRBV4-1; d_gene: TRBD2; CDR3aa: CASTDSSGRLTGELFF
j_gene: TRBJ2-5; v_gene: TRBV9; d_gene: -; CDR3aa: CASSGPSGETQYF
j_gene: TRBJ2-2; v_gene: TRBV20-1; d_gene: -; CDR3aa: CSARPRGTSNTGELFF
j_gene: TRBJ2-7; v_gene: TRBV19; d_gene: -; CDR3aa: CASSIVSGSAYEQYF
j_gene: TRBJ2-5; v_gene: TRBV13; d_gene: -; CDR3aa: CASSSGTRHGETQYF
j_gene: TRBJ2-5; v_gene: TRBV7-9; d_gene: -; CDR3aa: CASSLPGGAETQYF
j_gene: TRBJ1-3; v_gene: TRBV30; d_gene: TRBD1; CDR3aa: CAWSQGAYGNTIYF
j_gene: TRBJ1-6; v_gene: TRBV7-9; d_gene: -; CDR3aa: CASSLDQGRSPLHF
j_gene: TRBJ2-2; v_gene: TRBV7-2; d_gene: -; CDR3aa: CASSLARAGELFF
j_gene: TRBJ1-5; v_gene: TRBV10-1; d_gene: -; CDR3aa: CASKTDQLGQPQHF
j_gene: TRBJ1-2; v_gene: TRBV27; d_gene: -; CDR3aa: CASSSRGSRGGYTF
j_gene: TRBJ1-5; v_gene: TRBV20-1; d_gene: -; CDR3aa: CSARRAGSYSNQPQHF